The rows below give T cell receptor beta chains drawn from one sample of a study of blood T cell repertoires in COVID-19. Sequenced by immunoSEQ multiplex PCR; TCRdb stores in-frame clones only, minus some. The table has 90,000 to 120,000 clones, approximately 80% seen once. Sequencing was carried out using peripheral blood. The receptors were sampled from a woman over 75 with active or convalescent COVID-19. CDR3s include the opening cysteine and the closing phenylalanine or tryptophan. The D gene is left open where the match is weak.

CASSLLTGENTEAFF,TGCGCCAGCAGCTTGTTGACAGGGGAGAATACTGAAGCTTTCTTT,TRBV5-1,TRBJ1-1,TRBD1
CASSRVLAGGIGQETQYF,TGTGCTAGCAGCCGTGTACTAGCGGGGGGTATCGGGCAAGAGACCCAGTACTTC,TRBV7-7,TRBJ2-5,TRBD2
CASSWTSGKNTDTQYF,TGTGCCAGCAGCTGGACTAGCGGGAAGAACACAGATACGCAGTATTTT,TRBV6-2/TRBV6-3,TRBJ2-3,TRBD2
CASSLTGGTYEQYF,TGTGCCAGCAGCTTAACCGGGGGAACCTACGAGCAGTACTTC,TRBV5-4,TRBJ2-7,NA
CASSEHISANSPLHF,TGTGCCAGCAGCGAACACATCTCCGCTAATTCACCCCTCCACTTT,TRBV9,TRBJ1-6,NA
CASSLDRNYGYTF,TGTGCCAGCAGCCTCGACAGAAACTATGGCTACACCTTC,TRBV14,TRBJ1-2,NA
CASSDSSGNTIYF,TGTGCCAGCAGCGATAGCTCTGGAAACACCATATATTTT,TRBV6-2/TRBV6-3,TRBJ1-3,NA
CASSQVSLRGVTDTQYF,TGCGCCAGCAGCCAAGTGTCTTTGCGGGGTGTCACAGATACGCAGTATTTT,TRBV4-1,TRBJ2-3,NA
CAWSPPNNEQFF,TGTGCCTGGAGTCCGCCTAACAATGAGCAGTTCTTC,TRBV30,TRBJ2-1,NA
CASSLTTVTRNTEAFF,TGTGCCAGCAGCTTAACGACAGTCACAAGGAACACTGAAGCTTTCTTT,TRBV7-2,TRBJ1-1,NA
CASSYLREGEAFF,TGTGCCAGCAGTTACTTACGGGAGGGAGAAGCTTTCTTT,TRBV6-5,TRBJ1-1,NA
CASSAPGQFFPHTRLEDQETQYF,TGTGCCAGCAGTGCCCCGGGACAGTTCTTCCCACATACAAGACTAGAAGACCAAGAGACCCAGTACTTC,TRBV28,TRBJ2-5,NA
CASSLGQRGPTDTQYF,TGTGCCAGCAGCTTAGGACAGCGGGGCCCCACAGATACGCAGTATTTT,TRBV7-2,TRBJ2-3,TRBD2
CASKEFSGANVLTF,TGTGCCAGCAAAGAGTTCTCTGGGGCCAACGTCCTGACTTTC,TRBV7-3,TRBJ2-6,NA
CASSPGGRGVNTEAFF,TGTGCCAGCAGCCCAGGAGGCAGGGGGGTGAACACTGAAGCTTTCTTT,TRBV11-3,TRBJ1-1,TRBD1